These 24 T cell receptor beta chains originate from one sample sequenced in a study of cytomegalovirus exposure and HLA in healthy donors (dated 2017 in TCRdb). The library was made by the immunoSEQ multiplex PCR assay. TCRdb mirrors the immuneACCESS table, restricted to in-frame sequences. Some clones are absent from its copies; in checked studies, under half trace to an unresolved V gene, and the reason for the others is unknown. This sample comprises roughly 230,000 clones, roughly 87% of them detected only once. 3% to 3.5% of the sample is in the top ten clones. The sample taken for sequencing was PBMCs. The receptors were sampled from a woman in her 30s in good health and CMV-seronegative.

The rearrangement uses TRBV27 and TRBJ2-7; TRBD2 aligns across 15 bases. The V gene end was trimmed by 7 bases and the J gene end by 4 bases; junction bases not matched to a gene: 11. CDR1 and CDR2 from the germline V gene are MNHEY and SMNVEV (reference sequence). The CDR3 runs to 17 residues. The CDR3 loop reads CASTPTGLAGGLYEQYF. CDR3 nucleotide sequence: TGTGCCAGCACCCCCACTGGACTAGCGGGAGGGCTATACGAGCAGTACTTC.

In its sample, this clone was seen once. This sequence joins TRBV18 and TRBJ2-4; 7 nucleotides agree with TRBD2. Trimming took 6 bases from V and 5 from J; bases not matched to a gene: 16. Looked up from germline, CDR1 is KGHSH and CDR2 is LQKENI. This CDR3 is built from 17 residues. CDR3 sequence reads: CASSPDRFLAEENIQYF. The CDR3 region has the DNA TGTGCCAGCTCGCCGGACCGCTTCCTAGCGGAGGAAAACATTCAGTACTTC.

V and J are TRBV5-1 and TRBJ2-1; D may correspond to TRBD1 or TRBD2 (6 bases each). The CDR3 consists of 16 residues. The germline CDR1 and CDR2 sequences are SGHRS and YFSETQ. Trimming shortened V by 4 bases and J by 7 bases, and 21 bases separated the two germline ends. CDR3 nucleotide sequence: TGCGCCAGCAGCGCAGAGCAGGGGTGGGGGGTGAATGAGCAGTTCTTC. Its protein product is CASSAEQGWGVNEQFF.

The chain employs TRBV19 and TRBJ1-4; the match to TRBD1 covers 8 bases. CDR1 LNHDA and CDR2 SQIVND come from the germline V gene (reference sequence). The V and J ends lost 5 bases and 3 bases, in that order; junction bases with no gene match: 2. CDR3 size: 14 residues. The CDR3 protein is CASSGTGSNEKLFF. In DNA form, the CDR3 reads TGTGCCAGTAGTGGGACAGGTTCTAATGAAAAACTGTTTTTT.

The gene calls are TRBV9 and TRBJ2-5, with TRBD2 matching over 10 bases. The CDR3 runs to 17 residues. The germline V gene has CDR1 SGDLS and CDR2 YYNGEE. The ends lost 0 bases at V and 5 bases at J; junction bases unmatched: 10. CDR3 DNA sequence: TGTGCCAGCAGCGTAGACCCTAGCGGGAGTGTTAAGGAGACCCAGTACTTC. Translation: CASSVDPSGSVKETQYF.

The chain has TRBV27 and TRBJ2-7, with 9 positions matching TRBD1. This CDR3 comprises 15 residues. V gave up 6 bases and J gave up 4 bases; unmatched junction bases: 10. Germline CDR1 reads MNHEY; CDR2 reads SMNVEV (reference sequence). For the CDR3, the DNA is TGTGCCAGCAGACAATCCCGGGACAGGGAGTACGAGCAGTACTTC. This gives the protein CASRQSRDREYEQYF.

The chain employs TRBV18 and TRBJ2-7; 12 bases agree with TRBD2. This CDR3 spans 17 amino acids. Germline CDR1 KGHSH, CDR2 LQKENI. V trimming: 0 bases; J trimming: 2 bases; junction bases outside the gene matches: 5. CDR3 in amino acids: CASSPPGLAGPPYEQYF. The CDR3 nucleotides read TGTGCCAGCTCACCACCAGGACTAGCGGGGCCTCCCTACGAGCAGTACTTC. Full variable domain (missing parts from reference TRBV18 and TRBJ2-7): NAGVMQNPRHLVRRRGQEARLRCSPMKGHSHVYWYRQLPEEGLKFMVYLQKENIIDESGMPKERFSAEFPKEGPSILRIQQVVRGDSAAYFCASSPPGLAGPPYEQYFGPGTRLTVT.

This CDR3 is CASSRDYTYNEQFF. The CDR3 nucleotides read TGCGCCAGCAGCCGGGACTACACTTACAATGAGCAGTTCTTC. The chain combines TRBV5-1 with TRBJ2-1; 7 bases agree with TRBD2. V lost 4 bases and J lost 4; bases outside the gene matches: 5. This CDR3 contains 14 residues. Per the germline V gene, CDR1 is SGHRS and CDR2 is YFSETQ.

The chain couples TRBV4-1 to TRBJ2-1, with TRBD2 matching over 11 bases. V shed 3 bases and J 6 bases; nucleotides not matched to a gene: 4. Germline CDR1 MGHRA, CDR2 YSYEKL. This CDR3 comprises 15 residues. The CDR3, as DNA: TGCGCCAGCAGCCAGGGACTAGCGGCCTCCAATGAGCAGTTCTTC. It encodes CASSQGLAASNEQFF.

The chain is built from TRBV11-2 and TRBJ2-5; perhaps TRBD1 as D (5 bases). V lost 1 base, J lost 7 bases, and 22 bases lay in between. Per germline, CDR1 SGHAT and CDR2 FQNNGV. The CDR3 sequence is 17 residues long. CDR3 DNA sequence: TGTGCCAGCAGCTTAGTCCCCCAGGGCGCCTACCCAGGGACCCAGTACTTC. This gives the protein CASSLVPQGAYPGTQYF.

V and J are TRBV6-1 and TRBJ1-5; TRBD1 agrees at 9 bases. Per the germline V gene, CDR1 is MNHNS and CDR2 is SASEGT. This CDR3 comprises 15 residues. J gave up 0 bases and V 9 bases, and 6 bases lay outside the gene matches. CDR3 region: CARMGQGYSNQPQHF. The CDR3 bases are TGTGCCAGAATGGGACAGGGTTATAGCAATCAGCCCCAGCATTTT.

The rearrangement uses TRBV2 and TRBJ2-2, with 10 bases identical to TRBD2. Germline V gives CDR1 SNHLY, CDR2 FYNNEI. V lost 6 bases and J lost 6; bases outside the gene matches: 7. The CDR3 is 15 amino acids. CDR3 nucleotides: TGTGCCAGCAGCACCTTAGCGGGAGGCCCCGGGGAGCTGTTTTTT. Translation: CASSTLAGGPGELFF.

This sequence joins TRBV19 and TRBJ2-5, with 12 bases fitting TRBD2. Losses at the gene ends were 10 bases for V and 4 bases for J; bases not matched to a gene: 10. CDR1 is LNHDA, CDR2 SQIVND, per germline (reference sequence). The CDR3 extends over 15 amino acids. The CDR3 here is CATSASGRALETQYF. CDR3 in DNA: TGTGCCACTTCTGCTAGCGGGAGGGCTCTAGAGACCCAGTACTTC.

The chain employs TRBV4-1 and TRBJ1-2; D remains ambiguous. Germline loops: CDR1 MGHRA, CDR2 YSYEKL. V gave up 0 bases and J gave up 8 bases, with 13 bases separating them. This CDR3 has 14 amino acids. The CDR3 is CASSQERGLFGYTF. The CDR3 DNA is TGCGCCAGCAGCCAAGAGCGCGGGTTGTTCGGCTACACCTTC.

The chain is built from TRBV11-2 and TRBJ2-5; no firm D call. CDR3 length: 11 amino acids. V was cut by 5 bases and J by 5 bases, with 6 bases left in between. The germline V gene has CDR1 SGHAT and CDR2 FQNNGV. CDR3 nucleotide sequence: TGTGCCAGCAGCCTCTGGGAGACCCAGTACTTC. Translated, it gives CASSLWETQYF.

This chain links TRBV20-1 with TRBJ1-2; D unresolved. The CDR3 spans 11 residues. Trimming took off 1 base at V and 8 bases at J, with 8 bases between the two ends. Germline CDR1 is DFQATT and CDR2 is SNEGSKA (reference sequence). The CDR3 protein is CSARVDWGYTF. CDR3 sequence (DNA): TGCAGTGCTAGAGTTGATTGGGGCTACACCTTC.

This chain connects TRBV15 to TRBJ2-2; D is ambiguous. V gave up 3 bases and J gave up 0 bases, with 11 bases separating them. CDR3 size: 16 residues. Looked up from germline, CDR1 is LNHNV and CDR2 is YYDKDF (reference sequence). The CDR3 loop reads CATSRTTVTNTGELFF. The DNA for the CDR3 is TGTGCCACCAGCAGGACGACGGTTACGAACACCGGGGAGCTGTTTTTT.

The chain has TRBV11-2 and TRBJ2-7; D is uncertain. V lost 2 bases to trimming and J lost 6 bases, with 11 bases between them. Germline assignment: CDR1 SGHAT and CDR2 FQNNGV. The CDR3 is made up of 13 amino acids. CDR3 amino acids: CASSLKGSSEQYF. CDR3 in DNA: TGTGCCAGCAGCTTAAAGGGTAGCAGCGAGCAGTACTTC. Together with reference TRBV11-2 and TRBJ2-7, the CDR3 gives the full variable domain: EAGVAQSPRYKIIEKRQSVAFWCNPISGHATLYWYQQILGQGPKLLIQFQNNGVVDDSQLPKDRFSAERLKGVDSTLKIQPAKLEDSAVYLCASSLKGSSEQYFGPGTRLTVT.

This chain connects TRBV5-1 to TRBJ2-5, with D perhaps given as TRBD1 or TRBD2 (6 bases each). V shed 0 bases and J shed 4 bases, with 13 bases lying between them. Germline CDR1 SGHRS, CDR2 YFSETQ. This CDR3 spans 15 amino acids. CDR3 DNA sequence: TGCGCCAGCAGCTTGGGACGGGGGCAGTCAGAGACCCAGTACTTC. This sequence encodes CASSLGRGQSETQYF.

The chain is built from TRBV27 and TRBJ2-7; D is perhaps TRBD1 or TRBD2 (5 bases each). V was cut by 6 bases and J by 0 bases, with 12 bases left in between. CDR1 and CDR2 from the germline V gene are MNHEY and SMNVEV (reference sequence). The CDR3 length is 14 residues. The CDR3 spells CASSSPGPSYEQYF. For the CDR3, the DNA is TGTGCCAGCAGCTCACCGGGGCCCTCCTACGAGCAGTACTTC.

J is TRBJ2-5 and V is TRBV11-2; D is uncertain. V lost 1 base and J 4 bases, leaving 16 bases between the germline ends. The CDR3 loop spans 16 amino acids. Germline lookup yields CDR1 SGHAT and CDR2 FQNNGV. The CDR3 DNA is TGTGCCAGCAGCTTAGTCGGCAGACATTTAGCAGAGACCCAGTACTTC. Its protein product is CASSLVGRHLAETQYF. Complete variable domain (other parts from reference TRBV11-2 and TRBJ2-5): EAGVAQSPRYKIIEKRQSVAFWCNPISGHATLYWYQQILGQGPKLLIQFQNNGVVDDSQLPKDRFSAERLKGVDSTLKIQPAKLEDSAVYLCASSLVGRHLAETQYFGPGTRLLVL.

The gene calls are TRBV7-3 and TRBJ2-1; 8 bases align to TRBD1. The CDR3 covers 13 residues. J lost 6 bases, V lost 4 bases, and 2 bases had no gene match. The germline gives CDR1 SGHTA, CDR2 FQGTGA. CDR3: CASSSTGANEQFF. CDR3 coding DNA: TGTGCCAGCAGCTCGACAGGGGCCAATGAGCAGTTCTTC.

The V gene is TRBV18, the J gene TRBJ1-3; 8 bases are shared with TRBD1. CDR1 and CDR2 from the germline V gene are KGHSH and LQKENI. This CDR3 is 16 amino acids long. V dropped 6 bases and J dropped 1; count of bases not matched to a gene: 8. CDR3 in amino acids: CASSGTGPQSGNTIYF. The CDR3 DNA reads TGTGCCAGCTCCGGGACAGGTCCCCAATCTGGAAACACCATATATTTT.

The rearrangement links TRBV6-5 to TRBJ2-4, with D uncertain. V was trimmed by 4 bases and J by 0 bases, leaving 13 bases between them. Germline CDR1 reads MNHEY; CDR2 reads SVGAGI. CDR3 size: 16 residues. CDR3 loop: CASSSISALAKNIQYF. Written as DNA, the CDR3 is TGTGCCAGCAGTTCCATCAGCGCCCTAGCCAAAAACATTCAGTACTTC.